This TCR beta chain was sequenced for a study of T cell changes during pregnancy in multiple sclerosis. Assay used: immunoSEQ multiplex PCR; TCRdb lists only in-frame clones, some missing. Counted here are 90,000 to 120,000 clones, around 93% occurring once; the ten biggest clones make up over 0.8%. The CDR3 extends over 14 amino acids. V lost 2 bases to trimming and J lost 2 bases, with 9 bases between them. Germline V CDR1 and CDR2: MNHEY, SMNVEV (reference sequence). As to this clone: Other DNA sequences from this sample encode an identical CDR3 as well.

This TCR was recovered from a female donor with multiple sclerosis, enrolled in a pregnancy study. The sample consisted of peripheral blood, taken before pregnancy. The rearrangement links TRBV27 to TRBJ1-2; a possible D gene is TRBD1 (5 bases). The DNA for the CDR3 is TGTGCCAGCAGTTTAAGGCGACAGAACTATGGCTACACCTTC. This codes for CASSLRRQNYGYTF.